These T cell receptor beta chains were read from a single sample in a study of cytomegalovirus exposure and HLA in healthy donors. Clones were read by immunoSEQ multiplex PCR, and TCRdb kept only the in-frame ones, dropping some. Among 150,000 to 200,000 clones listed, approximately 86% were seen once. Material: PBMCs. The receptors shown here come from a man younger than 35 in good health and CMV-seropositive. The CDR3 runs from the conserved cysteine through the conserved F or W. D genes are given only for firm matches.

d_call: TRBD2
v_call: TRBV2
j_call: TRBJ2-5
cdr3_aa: CARGTSGAETQYF

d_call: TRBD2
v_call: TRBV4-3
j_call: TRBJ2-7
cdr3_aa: CASSAQREVRYEQYF

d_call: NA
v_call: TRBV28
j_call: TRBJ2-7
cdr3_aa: CASSFTYEQYF

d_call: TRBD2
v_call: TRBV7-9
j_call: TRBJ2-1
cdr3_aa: CASSLNPLAGVFDEQFF

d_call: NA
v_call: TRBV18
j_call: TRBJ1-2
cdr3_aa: CASSPPGGFNYGYTF

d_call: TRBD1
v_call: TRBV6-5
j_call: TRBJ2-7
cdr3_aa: CASSRQGSYEQYF

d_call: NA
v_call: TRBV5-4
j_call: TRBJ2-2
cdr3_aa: CASSPRADRVGELFF

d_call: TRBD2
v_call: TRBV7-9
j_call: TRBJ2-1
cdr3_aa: CASSISGSVYNEQFF

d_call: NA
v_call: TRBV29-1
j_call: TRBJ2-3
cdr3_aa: CSVEDLSGSTDTQYF

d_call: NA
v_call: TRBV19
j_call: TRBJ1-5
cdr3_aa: CASSIGGMSNQPQHF

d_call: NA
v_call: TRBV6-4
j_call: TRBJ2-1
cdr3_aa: CASSDSSGSYNEQFF

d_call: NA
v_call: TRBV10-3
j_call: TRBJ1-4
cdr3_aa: CAIRAGGSNEKLFF

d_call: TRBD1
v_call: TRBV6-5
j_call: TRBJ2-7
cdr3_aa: CASSLVDRGGAEQYF

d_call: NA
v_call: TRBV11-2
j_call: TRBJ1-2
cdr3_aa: CASSLGGEPAYGYTF

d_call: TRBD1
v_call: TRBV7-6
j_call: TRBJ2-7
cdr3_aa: CASSFLTGQGIHEQYF

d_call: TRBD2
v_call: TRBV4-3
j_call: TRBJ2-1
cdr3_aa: CASSQASGRGGNEQFF

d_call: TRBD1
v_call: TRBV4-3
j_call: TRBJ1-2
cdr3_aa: CASSQNFRGRYGYTF

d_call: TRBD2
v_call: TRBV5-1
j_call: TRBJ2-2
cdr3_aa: CASSLGLATNTGELFF

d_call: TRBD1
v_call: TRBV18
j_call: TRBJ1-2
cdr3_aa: CASSSLGGQSTNYGYTF

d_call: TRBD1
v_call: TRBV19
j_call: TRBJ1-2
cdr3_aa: CASSEDRGRYGYTF

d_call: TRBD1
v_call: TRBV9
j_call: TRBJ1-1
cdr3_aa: CASSNRRDSPNLNTEAFF

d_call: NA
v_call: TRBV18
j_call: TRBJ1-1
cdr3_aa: CASSPATTMNTEAFF

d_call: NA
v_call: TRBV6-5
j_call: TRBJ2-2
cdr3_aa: CASSYRGPYTGELFF

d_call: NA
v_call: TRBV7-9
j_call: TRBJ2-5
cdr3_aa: CASSSNILAQYF

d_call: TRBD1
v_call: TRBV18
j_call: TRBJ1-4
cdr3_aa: CASSRQGDEKLFF

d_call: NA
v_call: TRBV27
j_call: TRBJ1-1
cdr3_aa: CASSWRGMNTEAFF

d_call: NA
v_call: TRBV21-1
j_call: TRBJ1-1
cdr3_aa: CASSRGVNTEAFF

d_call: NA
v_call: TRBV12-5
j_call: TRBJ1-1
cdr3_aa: CASAEGANTEAFF

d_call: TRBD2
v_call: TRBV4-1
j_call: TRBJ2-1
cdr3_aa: CASSQEGPLAGGREQFF

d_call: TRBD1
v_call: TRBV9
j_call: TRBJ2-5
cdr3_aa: CASSVDREETQYF

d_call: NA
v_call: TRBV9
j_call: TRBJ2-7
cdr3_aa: CASSPGVAETYEQYF

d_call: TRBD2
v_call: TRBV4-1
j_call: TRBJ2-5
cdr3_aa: CASSRTSGLLRETQYF

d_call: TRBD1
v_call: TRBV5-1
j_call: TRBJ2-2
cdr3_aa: CASSWGQGGTGELFF

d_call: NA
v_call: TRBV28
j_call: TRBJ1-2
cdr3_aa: CASSFREQGPNYGYTF

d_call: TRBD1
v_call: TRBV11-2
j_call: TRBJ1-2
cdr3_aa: CASSARQGPRGYTF

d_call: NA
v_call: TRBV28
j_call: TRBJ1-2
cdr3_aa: CASSLSGYGYTF

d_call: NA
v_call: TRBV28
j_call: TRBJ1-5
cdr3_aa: CASSVGGRGNQPQHF

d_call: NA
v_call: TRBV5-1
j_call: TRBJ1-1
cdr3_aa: CASSSHPGKNTEAFF

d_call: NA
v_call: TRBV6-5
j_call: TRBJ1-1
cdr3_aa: CASIRGGATEAFF

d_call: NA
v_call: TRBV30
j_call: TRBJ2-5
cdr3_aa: CAWGGAVEAETQYF

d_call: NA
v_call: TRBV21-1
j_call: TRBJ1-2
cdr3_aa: CASSARGHSYGYTF

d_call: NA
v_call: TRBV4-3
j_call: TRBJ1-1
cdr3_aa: CASSQGWGGSDAEAFF

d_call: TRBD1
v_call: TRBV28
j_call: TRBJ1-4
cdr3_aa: CASSLRPQETGGGKLFF

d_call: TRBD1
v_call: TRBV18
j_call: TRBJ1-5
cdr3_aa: CASSPRTGDQPQHF

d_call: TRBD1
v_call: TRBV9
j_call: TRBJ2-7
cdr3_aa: CARHRDRVPEQYF

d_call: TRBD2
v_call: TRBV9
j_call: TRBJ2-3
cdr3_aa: CASSVKSGATDTQYF

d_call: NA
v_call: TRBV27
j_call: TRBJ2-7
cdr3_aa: CASSTGFSYEQYF

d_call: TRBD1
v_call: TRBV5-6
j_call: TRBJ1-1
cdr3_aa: CASSQVGQGMNTEAFF

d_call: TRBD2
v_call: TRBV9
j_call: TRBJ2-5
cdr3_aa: CASSVAGTSRETQYF

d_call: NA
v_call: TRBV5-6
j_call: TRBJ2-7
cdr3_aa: CASSFGTSSYEQYF

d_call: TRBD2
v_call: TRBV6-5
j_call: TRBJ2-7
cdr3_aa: CASSYFPGEGYEQYF

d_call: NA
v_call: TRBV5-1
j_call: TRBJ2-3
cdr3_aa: CASSSPGVTTDTQYF